The clone carrying this T cell receptor beta chain was picked up many times. Its antigen is unknown. The data originate from a study of regulatory T cells in long-lasting Graves disease. Study-level information: Those Graves' patients who were newly diagnosed had been on antithyroid drugs under 3 months. Findings of the study overall: Persistent patients shared about 2,800 public clonotypes among themselves. Newly diagnosed patients shared fewer, at about 890.

Arm-PCR with iRepertoire HTBI primers amplified the CDR3 regions for these TCR beta libraries. TCRdb used MiXCR to reprocess the multiplex PCR reads, holding one entry per CDR3 protein. The data hold hundreds of thousands of distinct CDR3 sequences, with 15% to 20% observed a single time. Time point: newly diagnosed GD, antithyroid drugs for less than 3 months. Extracted PBMC RNA gave rise to the TCR library. The CDR3 runs 13 residues. Trimming removed 4 bases from V and 1 base from J, with 8 bases in between. The germline CDR1 and CDR2 sequences are SGHDT and YYEEEE. These data were likewise used in another study, on T cells in Graves' hyperthyroidism and ophthalmopathy. That source adds: The HTBI primer set drove a first-round RT-PCR of the TCR CDR3.

This specimen consisted of peripheral blood mononuclear cells (PBMCs), obtained at new diagnosis, from a patient treated with antithyroid drugs. The chain joins TRBV5-6 to TRBJ1-1; D remains ambiguous. The receptor was isolated from a middle-aged man with Graves disease. The CDR3 loop reads CASSAGPNTEAFF. CDR3 DNA: TGTGCCAGCAGCGCAGGCCCGAACACTGAAGCTTTCTTT.